A selection of T cell receptor beta chains follows, all from one sample in a study of blood T cell repertoires in COVID-19. Assay: immunoSEQ multiplex PCR; the TCRdb copy retains only in-frame clones and omits some. The repertoire holds 300,000 to 350,000 clones, with roughly 89% as singletons. Sequences were obtained from peripheral blood. The receptors here all came from a woman aged 18 to 35 who had recovered from COVID-19. Both conserved end residues are part of each CDR3. Fields, in order: D gene, clone size, J gene, V gene, CDR3 protein, CDR3 DNA. A D gene is named only where the DNA matches it firmly. Clone size is stated in some rows and not others, as once, few, many or a class when expanded.

NA,NA,TRBJ1-5,TRBV4-1,CASSRSPSTGGYSNQPQHF,TGCGCCAGCAGCCGGTCGCCAAGCACCGGGGGATATAGCAATCAGCCCCAGCATTTT
NA,NA,TRBJ1-1,TRBV6-5,CASSIDRHTEAFF,TGTGCCAGCAGCATCGACAGGCACACTGAAGCTTTCTTT
NA,NA,TRBJ2-3,TRBV11-3,CASSLGGTFTDTQYF,TGTGCCAGCAGCTTAGGCGGGACTTTCACAGATACGCAGTATTTT
NA,NA,TRBJ2-1,TRBV5-3,CARSLGRSEQFF,TGTGCCAGAAGCTTGGGTCGGAGTGAGCAGTTCTTC
TRBD2,NA,TRBJ2-1,TRBV5-1,CASSLEASGTYNEQFF,TGCGCCAGCAGCTTGGAGGCTAGCGGGACCTACAATGAGCAGTTCTTC
TRBD1,NA,TRBJ1-2,TRBV7-9,CASSSNDRAWGGYTF,TGTGCCAGCAGCTCGAACGACAGGGCTTGGGGTGGCTACACCTTC
NA,few,TRBJ2-1,TRBV5-1,CASSFLDSNNEQFF,TGCGCCAGCAGCTTTTTGGACAGCAACAATGAGCAGTTCTTC
NA,once,TRBJ2-6,TRBV19,CASRGSGANVLTF,TGTGCCAGCAGGGGATCTGGGGCCAACGTCCTGACTTTC
NA,NA,TRBJ1-1,TRBV6-5,CASSRAAEEAFF,TGTGCCAGCAGCAGGGCTGCGGAAGAAGCTTTCTTT
TRBD1,once,TRBJ1-1,TRBV6-5,CASSYSRSGGWDEAFF,TGTGCCAGCAGTTACTCTCGGTCAGGGGGTTGGGATGAAGCTTTCTTT
TRBD2,NA,TRBJ2-1,TRBV18,CASSPRTSGSLGNEQFF,TGTGCCAGCTCACCAAGGACTAGCGGGAGCTTGGGGAATGAGCAGTTCTTC
NA,NA,TRBJ2-5,TRBV5-3,CARSRQEQETQYF,TGTGCCAGAAGTCGACAGGAGCAAGAGACCCAGTACTTC
NA,NA,TRBJ2-1,TRBV12-3/TRBV12-4,CASSLAGNEQFF,TGTGCCAGCAGTTTGGCGGGGAATGAGCAGTTCTTC
NA,NA,TRBJ1-4,TRBV27,CASNPSGGALGNEKLFF,TGTGCCAGCAACCCATCAGGAGGCGCTCTGGGTAATGAAAAACTGTTTTTT
NA,NA,TRBJ2-3,TRBV11-3,CASSLVRESADTQYF,TGTGCCAGCAGCTTGGTCCGGGAGAGCGCAGATACGCAGTATTTT
NA,NA,TRBJ1-5,TRBV6-1,CASSELLGGYQPQHF,TGTGCCAGCAGTGAATTACTGGGAGGGTATCAGCCCCAGCATTTT
TRBD2,once,TRBJ2-1,TRBV5-1,CASSLERGRVSGSRNEQFF,TGCGCCAGCAGCTTGGAACGAGGGCGGGTTAGCGGGAGTCGTAATGAGCAGTTCTTC
NA,NA,TRBJ2-3,TRBV2,CASLWSDTQYF,TGTGCCAGCCTATGGTCAGATACGCAGTATTTT
NA,NA,TRBJ1-2,TRBV15,CATSRDVLRNYGYTF,TGTGCCACCAGCAGAGATGTCCTCAGAAACTATGGCTACACCTTC
TRBD1,NA,TRBJ1-6,TRBV4-3,CASSQERQGVYNNSPLHF,TGCGCCAGCAGCCAAGAACGGCAGGGGGTTTACAATAATTCACCCCTCCACTTT
TRBD2,NA,TRBJ2-1,TRBV24-1,CATSQRGSYNEQFF,TGTGCCACCAGCCAGCGGGGTTCCTACAATGAGCAGTTCTTC
NA,NA,TRBJ2-3,TRBV18,CASSPEEDITQYF,TGTGCCAGCTCGCCGGAGGAAGACATTACGCAGTATTTT
TRBD2,NA,TRBJ2-1,TRBV10-3,CAISESTDVSTSPLYNEQFF,TGTGCCATCAGTGAGTCGACCGACGTGTCGACTAGCCCACTTTACAATGAGCAGTTCTTC
NA,NA,TRBJ1-6,TRBV27,CASRTGGSPLHF,TGTGCCAGCAGGACGGGTGGATCACCCCTCCACTTT
NA,NA,TRBJ1-2,TRBV30,CAWSDRNYGYTF,TGTGCCTGGTCGGACAGAAACTATGGCTACACCTTC
NA,NA,TRBJ1-6,TRBV6-7,CASPVWKGTPLHF,TGTGCCAGCCCAGTTTGGAAGGGGACACCCCTCCACTTT
TRBD2,NA,TRBJ2-3,TRBV19,CATRASGGILDTQYF,TGTGCCACCCGGGCTTCGGGAGGGATCTTAGATACGCAGTATTTT
NA,NA,TRBJ2-1,TRBV3-1/TRBV3-2,CASSQGLASHNEQFF,TGTGCCAGCAGCCAAGGGCTAGCGTCCCACAATGAGCAGTTCTTC
TRBD2,NA,TRBJ2-1,TRBV4-3,CASSQDPGLAGVNEQFF,TGCGCCAGCAGCCAAGATCCGGGACTAGCGGGAGTAAATGAGCAGTTCTTC
NA,NA,TRBJ1-2,TRBV24-1,CATSDPGLANYGYTF,TGTGCCACCAGTGATCCCGGTTTAGCTAACTATGGCTACACCTTC
NA,NA,TRBJ2-1,TRBV12-3/TRBV12-4,CASSLAYGAEQFF,TGTGCCAGCAGTTTAGCGTACGGTGCTGAGCAGTTCTTC
TRBD2,NA,TRBJ2-4,TRBV3-1/TRBV3-2,CASSGLGNIQYF,TGTGCCAGCAGTGGACTAGGGAACATTCAGTACTTC
TRBD1,once,TRBJ1-2,TRBV25-1,CASSDPGGGGYGYTF,TGTGCCAGCAGTGATCCAGGGGGTGGTGGCTATGGCTACACCTTC
NA,NA,TRBJ2-1,TRBV2,CASSSASGRSSYNEQFF,TGTGCCAGCAGCTCCGCCAGCGGGCGTAGCTCCTACAATGAGCAGTTCTTC
NA,NA,TRBJ1-1,TRBV6-5,CASSNFRDTEAFF,TGTGCCAGCAGTAACTTCCGGGACACTGAAGCTTTCTTT
TRBD2,NA,TRBJ2-4,TRBV27,CASSPSGGLGNIQYF,TGTGCCAGCAGTCCCTCGGGGGGTCTGGGGAACATTCAGTACTTC
TRBD1,NA,TRBJ2-2,TRBV19,CASSQDRANTGELFF,TGTGCCAGTAGTCAAGACAGGGCTAATACCGGGGAGCTGTTTTTT
NA,NA,TRBJ1-5,TRBV15,CATSRDPRSNQPQHF,TGTGCCACCAGCAGAGATCCCAGGAGCAATCAGCCCCAGCATTTT
NA,NA,TRBJ1-6,TRBV9,CASSVAPGSNSPLHF,TGTGCCAGCAGCGTAGCTCCGGGGAGTAATTCACCCCTCCACTTT
NA,NA,TRBJ1-3,TRBV15,CATSRKRGSSGNTIYF,TGTGCCACCAGCAGGAAACGGGGATCCTCTGGAAACACCATATATTTT
TRBD2,NA,TRBJ2-1,TRBV7-9,CASSHPREPHEQFF,TGTGCCAGCAGTCACCCGCGGGAGCCCCATGAGCAGTTCTTC
NA,NA,TRBJ1-6,TRBV27,CASSFVTPEPNSPLHF,TGTGCCAGCAGTTTCGTGACTCCTGAACCTAATTCACCCCTCCACTTT
NA,few,TRBJ2-3,TRBV7-2,CASSLALATVRTDTQYF,TGTGCCAGCAGCTTAGCGTTAGCAACGGTTCGCACAGATACGCAGTATTTT
TRBD2,NA,TRBJ2-1,TRBV4-1,CASSQGGGTSVRSSYNEQFF,TGCGCCAGCAGCCAAGGGGGGGGGACTAGCGTCCGGAGCTCCTACAATGAGCAGTTCTTC
NA,once,TRBJ2-6,TRBV7-9,CASSRLRNRHSGANVLTF,TGTGCCAGCAGCCGACTCCGCAACCGGCACTCTGGGGCCAACGTCCTGACTTTC